This TCR beta chain was documented in a study of CD8 T cell repertoires and HIV-1 epitope variants. Germline V lookup: CDR1 LNHNV, CDR2 YYDKDF (reference sequence). Losses at the gene ends were 3 bases for V and 4 bases for J; bases not matched to a gene: 1. This CDR3 contains 15 residues. As regards this clone: The antigen is unknown.

This table comes from immunoSEQ multiplex PCR, and its TCRdb copy is limited to in-frame clones, with some not included. The table includes approximately 4,000 clones, less than 70% detected once. The rearrangement uses TRBV15 and TRBJ2-3; 13 bases align to TRBD2. Sequencing was performed on cultured CD8+ T cells derived from PBMCs. The TCR was taken from a male donor with HIV. The CDR3 loop is CATSSTSGGADTQYF. CDR3 nucleotides: TGTGCCACCAGCAGTACTAGCGGGGGGGCAGATACGCAGTATTTT.